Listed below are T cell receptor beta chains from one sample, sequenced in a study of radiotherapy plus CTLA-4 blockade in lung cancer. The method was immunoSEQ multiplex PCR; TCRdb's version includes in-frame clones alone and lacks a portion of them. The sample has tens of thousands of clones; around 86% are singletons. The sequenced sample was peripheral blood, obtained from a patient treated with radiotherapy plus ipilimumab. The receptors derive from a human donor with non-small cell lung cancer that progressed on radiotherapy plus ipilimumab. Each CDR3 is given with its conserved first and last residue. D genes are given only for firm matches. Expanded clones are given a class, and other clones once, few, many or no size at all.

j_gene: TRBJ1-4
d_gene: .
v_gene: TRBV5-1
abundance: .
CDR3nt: TGCGCCAGCAGCTTGGGAACGACAAATTTCAATGAAAAACTGTTTTTT
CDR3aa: CASSLGTTNFNEKLFF

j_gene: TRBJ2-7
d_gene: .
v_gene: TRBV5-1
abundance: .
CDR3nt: TGCGCCAGCAGCTCTGCGGCAGGGGTATCCTCCTACGAGCAGTACTTC
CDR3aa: CASSSAAGVSSYEQYF

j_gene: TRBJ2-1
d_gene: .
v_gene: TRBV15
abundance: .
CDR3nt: TGTGCCACCAGCAGAGACTCCGGGACATCCTACAATGAGCAGTTCTTC
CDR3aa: CATSRDSGTSYNEQFF

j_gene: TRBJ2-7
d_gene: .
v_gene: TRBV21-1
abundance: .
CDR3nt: TGTGCCAGCAACCCACTAGCGGGCAGCTCCTACGAGCAGTACTTC
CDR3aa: CASNPLAGSSYEQYF

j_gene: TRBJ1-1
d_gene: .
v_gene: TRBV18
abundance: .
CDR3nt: TGTGCCAGCTCCGAACAGAGAATGAACACTGAAGCTTTCTTT
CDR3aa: CASSEQRMNTEAFF

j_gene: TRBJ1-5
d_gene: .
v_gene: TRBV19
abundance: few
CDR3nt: TGTGCCAGTAGGGAGGGGGGTTCCGATCAGCCCCAGCATTTT
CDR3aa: CASREGGSDQPQHF

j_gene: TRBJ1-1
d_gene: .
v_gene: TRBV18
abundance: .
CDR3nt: TGTGCCAGCTCACCAAATAGTGGGCAGGGTGACGCTTTCTTT
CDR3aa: CASSPNSGQGDAFF

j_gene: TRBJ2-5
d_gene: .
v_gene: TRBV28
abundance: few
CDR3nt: TGTGCCAGCAGCCCGGGACCGTTGGAGACCCAGTACTTC
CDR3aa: CASSPGPLETQYF

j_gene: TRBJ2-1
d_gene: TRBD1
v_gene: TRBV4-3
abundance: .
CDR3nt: TGCGCCAGCAGCCAACCCGACAGGGGAAACAATGAGCAGTTCTTC
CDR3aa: CASSQPDRGNNEQFF

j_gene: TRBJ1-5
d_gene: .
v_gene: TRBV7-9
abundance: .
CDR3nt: TGTGCCAGCAGCTTAGGACTCCCTGGGAATCAGCCCCAGCATTTT
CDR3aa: CASSLGLPGNQPQHF

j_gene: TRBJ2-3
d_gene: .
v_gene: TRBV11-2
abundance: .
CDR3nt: TGTGCCAGCAGCCCCTCAGGGGCGTCATTGAGACAGACATCTACGCAGTATTTT
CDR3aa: CASSPSGASLRQTSTQYF

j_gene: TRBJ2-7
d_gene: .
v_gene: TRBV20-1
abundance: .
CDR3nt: TGCAGTGCACCGACAGCATACGAGCAGTACTTC
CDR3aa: CSAPTAYEQYF

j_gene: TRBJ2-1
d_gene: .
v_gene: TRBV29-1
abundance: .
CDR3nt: TGCAGCGTTGAAGATCGGAGGGCTAGCGTCTACAATGAGCAGTTCTTC
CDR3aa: CSVEDRRASVYNEQFF

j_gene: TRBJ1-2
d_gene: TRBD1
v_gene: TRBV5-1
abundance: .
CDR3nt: TGCGCCAGCAGCACCGGGACAGGGATTTCCAATGGCTACACCTTC
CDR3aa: CASSTGTGISNGYTF

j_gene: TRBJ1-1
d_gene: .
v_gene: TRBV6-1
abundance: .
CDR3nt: TGTGCCAGCAAGAACCCGGAGAACACTGAAGCTTTCTTT
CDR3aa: CASKNPENTEAFF

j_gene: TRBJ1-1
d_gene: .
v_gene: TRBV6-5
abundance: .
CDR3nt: TGTGCCAGCAGTTACAGGGAAGGGTGGTCTGAAGCTTTCTTT
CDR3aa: CASSYREGWSEAFF

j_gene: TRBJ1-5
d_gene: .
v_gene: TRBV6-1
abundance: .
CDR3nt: TGTGCCAGCGCTCCTACAGGGATCAATCAGCCCCAGCATTTT
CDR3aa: CASAPTGINQPQHF

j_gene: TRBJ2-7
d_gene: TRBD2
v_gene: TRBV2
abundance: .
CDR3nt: TGTGCCAGCAGTGAGACGGGCGGGAGCCTCTATGTCGAGCAGTACTTC
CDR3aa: CASSETGGSLYVEQYF

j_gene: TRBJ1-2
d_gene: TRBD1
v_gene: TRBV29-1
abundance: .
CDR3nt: TGCAGCGCCTCAACAGGGGGCTATGGCTACACCTTC
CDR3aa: CSASTGGYGYTF

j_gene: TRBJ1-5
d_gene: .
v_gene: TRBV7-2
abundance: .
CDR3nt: TGTGCCAGCAGCACCGAAACAGGGTCAGCTCAGCCCCAGCATTTT
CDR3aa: CASSTETGSAQPQHF

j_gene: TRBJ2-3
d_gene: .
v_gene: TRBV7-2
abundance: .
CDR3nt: TGTGCCAGCAGCCCCCAGGGACCGGGGATTAGCACAGATACGCAGTATTTT
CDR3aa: CASSPQGPGISTDTQYF

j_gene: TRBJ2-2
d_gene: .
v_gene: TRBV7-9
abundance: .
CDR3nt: TGTGCCAGCACCCTTCGGGGGGCCCTTGACACCGGGGAGCTGTTTTTT
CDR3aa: CASTLRGALDTGELFF

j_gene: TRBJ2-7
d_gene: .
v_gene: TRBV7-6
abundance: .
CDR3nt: TGTGCCAGCAGCTTAGCGCCCAGAGACTACGAGCAGTACTTC
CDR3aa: CASSLAPRDYEQYF

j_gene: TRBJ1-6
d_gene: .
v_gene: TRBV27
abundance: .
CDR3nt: TGTGCCAGCAGGACTAGGCAGGGCGATAATTCACCCCTCCACTTT
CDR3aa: CASRTRQGDNSPLHF

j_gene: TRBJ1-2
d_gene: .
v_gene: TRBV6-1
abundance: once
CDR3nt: TGTGCCAGCAGTGAAGGGACAGCGTATGGCTACACCTTC
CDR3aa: CASSEGTAYGYTF

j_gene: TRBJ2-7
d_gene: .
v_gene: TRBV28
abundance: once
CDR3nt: TGTGCCAGCAGTTTTTCCTCGTCACCGCCCTACGAGCAGTACTTC
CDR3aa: CASSFSSSPPYEQYF

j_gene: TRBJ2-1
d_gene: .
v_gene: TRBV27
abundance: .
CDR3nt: TGTGCCAGCAGTTTGGGCCTCGGGTCCTATGAGCAGTTCTTC
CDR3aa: CASSLGLGSYEQFF

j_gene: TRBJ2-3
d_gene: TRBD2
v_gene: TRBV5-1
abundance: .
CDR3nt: TGCGCCAGCAGCTTGGCTGCGGGAGGCACAGATACGCAGTATTTT
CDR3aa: CASSLAAGGTDTQYF

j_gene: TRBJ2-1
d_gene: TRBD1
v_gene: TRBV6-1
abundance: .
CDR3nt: TGTGCCAGCAGTGAAGACCGGGACAGATTATACAATGAGCAGTTCTTC
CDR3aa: CASSEDRDRLYNEQFF

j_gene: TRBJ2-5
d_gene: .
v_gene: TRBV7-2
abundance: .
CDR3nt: TGTGCCAGCAGCGCCGACGTAGGGGGGGGCCGTAGAGAGACCCAGTACTTC
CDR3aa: CASSADVGGGRRETQYF

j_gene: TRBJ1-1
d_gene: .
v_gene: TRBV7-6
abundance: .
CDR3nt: TGTGCCAGCAGCTTAGCGTTGGTTGACACTGAAGCTTTCTTT
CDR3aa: CASSLALVDTEAFF

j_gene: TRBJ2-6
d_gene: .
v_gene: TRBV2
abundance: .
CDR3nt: TGTGCCAGCACGGCCGGTAACCCTGGGGCCAACGTCCTGACTTTC
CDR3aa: CASTAGNPGANVLTF

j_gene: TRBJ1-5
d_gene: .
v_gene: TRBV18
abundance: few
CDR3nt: TGTGCCAGCCGGGCGGGCAATCAGCCCCAGCATTTT
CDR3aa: CASRAGNQPQHF

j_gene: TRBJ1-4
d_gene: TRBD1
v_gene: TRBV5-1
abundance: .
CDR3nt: TGCGCCAGCAGCTTGGTAGGGGGCGATGAAAAACTGTTTTTT
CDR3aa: CASSLVGGDEKLFF

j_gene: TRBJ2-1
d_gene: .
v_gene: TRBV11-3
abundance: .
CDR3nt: TGTGCCAGCAGCCTCCCCCGGGGGCCCTACAATGAGCAGTTCTTC
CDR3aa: CASSLPRGPYNEQFF

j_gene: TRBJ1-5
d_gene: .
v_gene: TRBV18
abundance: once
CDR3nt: TGTGCCAGCTCAACTTTTAGCAATCAGCCCCAGCATTTT
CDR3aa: CASSTFSNQPQHF

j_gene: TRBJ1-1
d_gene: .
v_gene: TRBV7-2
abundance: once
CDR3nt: TGTGCCAGCAGCCCCCAGTCCCTGAACACTGAAGCTTTCTTT
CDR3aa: CASSPQSLNTEAFF

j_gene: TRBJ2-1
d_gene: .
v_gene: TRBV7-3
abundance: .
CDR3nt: TGTGCCAGCAGCTTACAGCCTGGCTCCTACAATGAGCAGTTCTTC
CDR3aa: CASSLQPGSYNEQFF

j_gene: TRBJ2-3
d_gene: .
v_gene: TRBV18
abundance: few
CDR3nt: TGTGCCAGCTCACCACAATCAGATACGCAGTATTTT
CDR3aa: CASSPQSDTQYF

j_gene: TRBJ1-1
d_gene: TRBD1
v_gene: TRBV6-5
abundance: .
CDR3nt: TGTGCCAGCAGTCCTATACAGGGGATCACTGAAGCTTTCTTT
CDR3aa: CASSPIQGITEAFF

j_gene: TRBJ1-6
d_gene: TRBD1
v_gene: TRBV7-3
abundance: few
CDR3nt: TGTGCCAGCAGCAATGGACAGGCGTATAATTCACCCCTCCACTTT
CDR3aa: CASSNGQAYNSPLHF

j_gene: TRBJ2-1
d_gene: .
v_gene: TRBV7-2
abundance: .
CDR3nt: TGTGCCAGCAGCTTAGCGGGAGGAGATCGGGAGTTCTTC
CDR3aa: CASSLAGGDREFF

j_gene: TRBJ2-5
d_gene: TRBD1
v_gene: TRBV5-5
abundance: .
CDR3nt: TGTGCCAGCAGCTTCGCTGCAGGGGGCCTCCAAGAGACCCAGTACTTC
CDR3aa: CASSFAAGGLQETQYF

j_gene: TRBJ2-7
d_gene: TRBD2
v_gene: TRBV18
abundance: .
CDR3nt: TGTGCCAGCTCACCAAGTCTAGCGGCCACCTACGAGCAGTACTTC
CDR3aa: CASSPSLAATYEQYF

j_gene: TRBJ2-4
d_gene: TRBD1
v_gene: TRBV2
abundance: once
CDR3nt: TGCGCCAGCACTCGTCCCGGGACAGGATCAAGGACTCTTGCCCACATTCAGTACTTC
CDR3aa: CASTRPGTGSRTLAHIQYF

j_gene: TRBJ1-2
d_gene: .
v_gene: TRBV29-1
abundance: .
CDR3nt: TGCAGCGTTGAAGATTTCGCAGGAGGGAACTATGGCTACACCTTC
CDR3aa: CSVEDFAGGNYGYTF

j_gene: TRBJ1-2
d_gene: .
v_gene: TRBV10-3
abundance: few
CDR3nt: TGTGCCATCACCGGGTCGGCAGCGATCGGCTACACCTTC
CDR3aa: CAITGSAAIGYTF

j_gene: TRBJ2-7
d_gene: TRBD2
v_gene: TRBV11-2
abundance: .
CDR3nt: TGTGCCAGCAGCCCCTTGACTAGCGGGAGGCACGAGCAGTACTTC
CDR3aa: CASSPLTSGRHEQYF

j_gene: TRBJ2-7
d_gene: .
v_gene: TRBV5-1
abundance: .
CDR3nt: TGCGCCAGCAGCTTGGCTTCCTACGAGCAGTACTTC
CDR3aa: CASSLASYEQYF

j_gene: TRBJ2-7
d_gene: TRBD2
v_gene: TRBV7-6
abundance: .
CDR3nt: TGTGCCAGCAGCTCCCTGTTACCCGTAGCGGGAGTTAGGAACGAGCAGTACTTC
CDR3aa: CASSSLLPVAGVRNEQYF

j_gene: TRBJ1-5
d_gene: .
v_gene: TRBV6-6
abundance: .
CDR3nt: TGTGCCAGCACCCGGGAACCGCCCATCCAGCCCCAGCATTTT
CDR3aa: CASTREPPIQPQHF

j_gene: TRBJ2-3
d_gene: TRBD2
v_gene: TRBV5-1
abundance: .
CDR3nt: TGCGCCAGCAGCTTGGGCGGGGGAGTCGGAGATACGCAGTATTTT
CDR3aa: CASSLGGGVGDTQYF

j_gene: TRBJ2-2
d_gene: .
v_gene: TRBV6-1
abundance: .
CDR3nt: TGTGCCAGCAGAGACTGGGGGGAAACCGGGGAGCTGTTTTTT
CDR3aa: CASRDWGETGELFF